The T cell receptor beta chain described here comes from a study of T cell responses to AZD1222 COVID-19 vaccine. V lost 0 bases to trimming and J lost 8 bases, with 13 bases between them. There are 14 residues in the CDR3. The germline CDR1 and CDR2 sequences are LNHNV and YYDKDF (reference sequence). General study results and limits: Researchers took repertoire samples only after the peak T cell response had come. CD4 TCRs associated with vaccination spanned spike, dominating at 160-218 and 743-854. Donors in the cohort were predominantly white British and more often female, and clonal diversity was possibly underestimated.

Details on this clone: Antigen: not known.

Data came from immunoSEQ multiplex PCR; TCRdb stores just in-frame clones and leaves some out. The table records 95,000 to 110,000 clones, 80% to 95% of them present only once. The sample consisted of peripheral blood, taken 28 days after the second AZD1222 dose. This clonotype was obtained from an adult who received the AZD1222 COVID-19 vaccine. This chain uses TRBV15 with TRBJ1-2, with D maybe TRBD1 (5 bases). DNA for the CDR3: TGTGCCACCAGCAGAGATCTCAAGGGGCTCGGCTACACCTTC. Translated, it gives CATSRDLKGLGYTF.